One and the same sample provided the 25 T cell receptor beta chains below, sequenced in a study of CD8 T cells in Susac syndrome. A quantity of about 0.45 to 1 ug RNA underwent reverse transcription using random hexamers. One entry per CDR3 protein, called by TCRdb with MiXCR from the immunoSEQ multiplex PCR reads. The sample has around 110,000 distinct CDR3 sequences, approximately 94% seen once. Sequencing input: CD8+ T cells from PBMCs. The source is a human donor with Susac syndrome.

The genes are TRBV5-6 and TRBJ2-6; D possibly corresponds to TRBD1 (6 bases). This CDR3 spans 17 amino acids. The germline V gene has CDR1 SGHDT and CDR2 YYEEEE. V was cut by 4 bases and J by 2 bases, with 16 bases left in between. DNA of the CDR3: TGTGCCAGCAGCAATGCACCAGGGGTTACTGGGGCCAACGTCCTGACTTTC. Residues: CASSNAPGVTGANVLTF.

The V and J genes are TRBV9 and TRBJ2-3; 12 bases agree with TRBD2. CDR3 length: 18 amino acids. Looked up from germline, CDR1 is SGDLS and CDR2 is YYNGEE. J gave up 1 base and V 0 bases, and 6 bases lay outside the gene matches. CDR3 in DNA: TGTGCCAGCAGCGTAGAACCGTCTAGCGGGGGGGGCACAGATACGCAGTATTTT. This encodes CASSVEPSSGGGTDTQYF.

The rearrangement uses TRBV4-1 and TRBJ1-1, with 7 bases that match TRBD1. With 1 base clipped from V and 5 bases from J, the junction kept 4 bases outside the gene matches. CDR3 length: 14 residues. CDR1 is MGHRA and CDR2 is YSYEKL in the germline V gene. Here the CDR3 reads CASSQAGGRTEAFF. CDR3 bases: TGCGCCAGCAGCCAAGCAGGGGGAAGGACTGAAGCTTTCTTT.

The chain couples TRBV7-8 to TRBJ2-7, with 9 bases aligning to TRBD2. CDR1 and CDR2 (germline): SGHVS, FQNEAQ. The CDR3 contains 13 residues. Trimming removed 8 bases from V and 1 base from J; junction bases left unmatched: 3. CDR3 in amino acids: CASAGGPSYEQYF. The CDR3 nucleotides read TGTGCCAGCGCGGGGGGGCCTTCCTACGAGCAGTACTTC.

This chain links TRBV2 with TRBJ1-6; 7 nucleotides align to TRBD1. This CDR3 is 13 amino acids long. The V gene end was trimmed by 8 bases and the J gene end by 7 bases; junction bases not matched to a gene: 5. The germline CDR1 and CDR2 sequences are SNHLY and FYNNEI. The DNA of the CDR3 is TGTGCCAGCCCAGGGGGGAGGAATTCACCCCTCCACTTT. As protein: CASPGGRNSPLHF.

The chain uses TRBV15 and TRBJ1-3, with a possible D match to TRBD1 (5 bases). CDR3 size: 15 residues. The germline gives CDR1 LNHNV, CDR2 YYDKDF (reference sequence). V lost 0 bases and J lost 2, with 8 bases in between. CDR3 residues: CATSRDRDPGNTIYF. CDR3 DNA: TGTGCCACCAGCAGAGACAGGGATCCTGGAAACACCATATATTTT.

The chain is built from TRBV2 and TRBJ2-3, with D hard to call. The V gene lost 3 bases and the J gene lost 6 bases, with 13 bases spanning the gap. CDR3 length: 14 residues. CDR1 is SNHLY and CDR2 is FYNNEI in the germline V gene. CDR3 DNA: TGTGCCAGCAGTGAGACACGAACGGCGGATACGCAGTATTTT. Its protein product is CASSETRTADTQYF.

Of note for this clonotype: At one boundary the junction diverges from the germline segment, which might be a read error. The chain employs TRBV12-5 and TRBJ2-1; 7 bases agree with TRBD1. This CDR3 has 15 residues. Germline-derived CDR1 and CDR2 are LGHNT and FRNRAP. CDR3 residues: CASVLVQGLVNEQFF. In DNA, the CDR3 is TGTGCTAGTGTTTTGGTACAGGGGTTAGTCAATGAGCAGTTCTTC.

V usage is TRBV5-6 and J usage is TRBJ2-3, with D uncertain. The CDR3 has 16 residues. Trimming cost V 3 bases and J 6 bases, with 20 bases left between them. Germline V CDR1 and CDR2: SGHDT, YYEEEE. This CDR3 reads CASSSPGPLSPDTQYF. Here the CDR3 DNA reads TGTGCCAGCAGCTCGCCAGGCCCTCTATCCCCGGATACGCAGTATTTT.

CDR3 DNA sequence: TGCAGCGTTGGGGGGGTGGCGGCACGTTTCTACGAGCAGTACTTC. Protein: CSVGGVAARFYEQYF. J is TRBJ2-7 and V is TRBV29-1; D possibly corresponds to TRBD2 (6 bases). CDR3 size: 15 residues. Germline V gene data show CDR1 as SQVTM and CDR2 as ANQGSEA. The V gene lost 4 bases and the J gene lost 3 bases, with 19 bases spanning the gap.

The V call is TRBV20-1, the J call TRBJ2-3; D gene uncertain. The length of the CDR3 is 12 residues. Germline V CDR1 and CDR2: DFQATT, SNEGSKA (reference sequence). V was shortened by 5 bases and J by 0 bases, with 6 bases between the two germline ends. The CDR3 sequence is CSARPSTDTQYF. The CDR3 bases are TGCAGTGCTCGACCCAGCACAGATACGCAGTATTTT.

This clonotype was found once. The CDR3 is CASSLEAGLEEQYF. CDR3 DNA sequence: TGTGCCAGCAGCTTAGAGGCAGGGTTGGAGGAGCAGTACTTC. The chain joins TRBV7-6 to TRBJ2-7, with a tentative D call TRBD1 (5 bases). The germline V and J ends were trimmed by 1 base and 7 bases, with 14 bases remaining between them. The germline V gene encodes CDR1 SGHVS and CDR2 FNYEAQ. The CDR3 length is 14 residues.

The rearrangement uses TRBV11-3 and TRBJ1-1; D is uncertain. Between the trimmed V and J ends, which lost 5 bases and 1 base, there was a span of 8 bases. Germline V gives CDR1 SGHNT, CDR2 YENEEA. The CDR3 is 13 amino acids. The CDR3 spells CASSDSPNTEAFF. CDR3 coding DNA: TGTGCCAGCAGCGACTCCCCGAACACTGAAGCTTTCTTT.

The rearrangement uses TRBV24-1 and TRBJ2-5, with D perhaps matching TRBD1 or TRBD2 (6 bases each). Trimming shortened V by 5 bases and J by 5 bases, and 14 bases separated the two germline ends. The CDR3 runs 14 residues. Germline assignment: CDR1 KGHDR and CDR2 SFDVKD. The CDR3 here is CATSVNREEETQYF. In DNA form, the CDR3 reads TGTGCCACCAGTGTCAACAGGGAGGAGGAGACCCAGTACTTC.

The chain recombines TRBV5-5 with TRBJ2-7; no clear D. CDR1 and CDR2 (germline): SGHKS, YYEKEE (reference sequence). The CDR3 contains 12 residues. Between the trimmed V and J ends, which lost 5 bases and 6 bases, there was a span of 12 bases. The CDR3: CASSRASSEQYF. CDR3 DNA sequence: TGTGCCAGCAGTCGGGCATCCAGCGAGCAGTACTTC.

The rearrangement links TRBV7-6 to TRBJ2-7; TRBD1 agrees at 7 bases. J was trimmed by 5 bases and V by 4 bases; bases with no gene match: 8. This CDR3 is 14 amino acids long. In germline, CDR1 is SGHVS, CDR2 FNYEAQ. This CDR3 is CASSSRQGGHEQYF. For the CDR3, the DNA is TGTGCCAGCAGCTCAAGACAGGGCGGCCACGAGCAGTACTTC.

This clonotype was recorded once. The rearrangement links TRBV6-5 to TRBJ2-5, with D maybe TRBD2 (5 bases). Deletions cut 6 bases from V and 2 bases from J, with 10 bases between. The CDR3 is 13 residues long. CDR1 MNHEY and CDR2 SVGAGI come from the germline V gene. The CDR3 here is CASRWTQQETQYF. DNA of the CDR3: TGTGCCAGCAGATGGACTCAGCAAGAGACCCAGTACTTC.

The gene calls are TRBV11-2 and TRBJ2-1; D is possibly TRBD2 (6 bases). V dropped 5 bases and J dropped 10 bases, with 15 bases sitting between them. The CDR3 sequence is 13 residues long. Germline CDR1 reads SGHAT; CDR2 reads FQNNGV. CDR3 DNA sequence: TGTGCCAGCAGCACCGAGTCACGGGAGGAGCAGTTCTTC. This gives the protein CASSTESREEQFF.

V usage is TRBV14 and J usage is TRBJ2-2; no clear D gene. Germline loops: CDR1 SGHDN, CDR2 FVKESK. CDR3 length: 13 residues. Trimming left V 4 bases short and J 2 bases short, with 5 bases between. CDR3 sequence (DNA): TGTGCCAGCAGCCCTTTTAACACCGGGGAGCTGTTTTTT. Encoded protein: CASSPFNTGELFF.

This clonotype was observed a single time. The chain employs TRBV20-1 and TRBJ2-7; D is undetermined. V was cut by 2 bases and J by 4 bases, with 12 bases left in between. The CDR3 is 13 residues long. Per the germline V gene, CDR1 is DFQATT and CDR2 is SNEGSKA (reference sequence). CDR3 region: CSARPTDTYEQYF. The CDR3 DNA reads as TGCAGTGCTAGACCAACCGACACATACGAGCAGTACTTC.

This chain links TRBV4-3 with TRBJ1-2, with D unclear. The germline CDR1 and CDR2 sequences are LGHNA and YSLEER. The V and J ends lost 0 bases and 2 bases respectively, with 13 bases between them. The CDR3 contains 16 residues. In DNA form, the CDR3 reads TGCGCCAGCAGCCAAGATCATACAGCCCCCAACTATGGCTACACCTTC. Translated, it gives CASSQDHTAPNYGYTF.

Written as DNA, the CDR3 is TGTGCCAGCAGTTTAGCGCTAGGATTAAACATTCAGTACTTC. Protein product: CASSLALGLNIQYF. J is TRBJ2-4 and V is TRBV12-3 or TRBV12-4; no clear D. The V end was cut by 0 bases, the J end by 6 bases, with 9 bases between. This CDR3 comprises 14 residues.

The CDR3 DNA is TGTGCCAGCACAGAAAGTGGGGTTCAAGAGACCCAGTACTTC. Its protein product is CASTESGVQETQYF. The V gene is TRBV7-9, the J gene TRBJ2-5; D gene ambiguous. V was clipped by 7 bases and J by 2 bases, with 14 bases between them. CDR3 length equals 14 residues. Looked up from germline, CDR1 is SEHNR and CDR2 is FQNEAQ (reference sequence).

The rearrangement joins TRBV5-1 to TRBJ2-3; no firm D call. Germline loops: CDR1 SGHRS, CDR2 YFSETQ. The CDR3 runs to 15 residues. Trimming cost V 0 bases and J 0 bases, with 8 bases left between them. In DNA form, the CDR3 reads TGCGCCAGCAGCTTGGAGGGCAGTAGCACAGATACGCAGTATTTT. This sequence encodes CASSLEGSSTDTQYF.

The chain combines TRBV20-1 with TRBJ2-1; 9 positions agree with TRBD2. Looked up from germline, CDR1 is DFQATT and CDR2 is SNEGSKA (reference sequence). V trimming: 0 bases; J trimming: 7 bases; junction bases outside the gene matches: 10. The CDR3 has 16 residues. CDR3 nucleotide sequence: TGCAGTGCTAGAGATTTAGCTAGCGGGGATCTTAATGAGCAGTTCTTC. Translating gives CSARDLASGDLNEQFF.